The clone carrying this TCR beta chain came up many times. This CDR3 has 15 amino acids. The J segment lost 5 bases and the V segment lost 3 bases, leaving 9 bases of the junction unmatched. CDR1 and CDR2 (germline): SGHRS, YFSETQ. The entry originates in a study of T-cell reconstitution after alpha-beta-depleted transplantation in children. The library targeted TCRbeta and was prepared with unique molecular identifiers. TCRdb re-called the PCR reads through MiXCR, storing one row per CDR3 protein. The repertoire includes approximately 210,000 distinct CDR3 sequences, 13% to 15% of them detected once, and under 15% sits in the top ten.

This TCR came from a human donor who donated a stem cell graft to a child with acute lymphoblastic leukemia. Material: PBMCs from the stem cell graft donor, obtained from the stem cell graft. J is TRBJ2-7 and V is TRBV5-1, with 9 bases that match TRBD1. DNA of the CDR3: TGCGCCAGCAGCTGGACCGGGACAGGGTTCAACGAGCAGTACTTC. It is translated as CASSWTGTGFNEQYF. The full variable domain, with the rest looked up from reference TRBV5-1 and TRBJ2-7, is KAGVTQTPRYLIKTRGQQVTLSCSPISGHRSVSWYQQTPGQGLQFLFEYFSETQRNKGNFPGRFSGRQFSNSRSEMNVSTLELGDSALYLCASSWTGTGFNEQYFGPGTRLTVT.